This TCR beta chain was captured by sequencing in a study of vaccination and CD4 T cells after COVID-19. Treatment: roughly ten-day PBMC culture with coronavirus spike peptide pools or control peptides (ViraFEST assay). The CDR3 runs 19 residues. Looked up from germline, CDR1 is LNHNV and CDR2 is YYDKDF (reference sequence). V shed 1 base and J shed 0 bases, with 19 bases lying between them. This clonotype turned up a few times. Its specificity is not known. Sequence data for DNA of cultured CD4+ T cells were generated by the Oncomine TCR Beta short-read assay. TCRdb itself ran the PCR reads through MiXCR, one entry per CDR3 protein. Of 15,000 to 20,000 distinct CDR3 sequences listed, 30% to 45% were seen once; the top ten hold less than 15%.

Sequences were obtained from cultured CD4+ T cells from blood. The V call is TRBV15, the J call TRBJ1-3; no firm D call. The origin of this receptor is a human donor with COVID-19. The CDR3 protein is CATSRGSPGGLSSGNTIYF. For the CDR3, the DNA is TGTGCCACCAGCAGAGGCTCTCCCGGCGGCCTGAGCTCTGGAAACACCATATATTTT.